Below are 8 T cell receptor beta chains sequenced from a single sample in a study of T-cell reconstitution after alpha-beta-depleted transplantation in children. Unique molecular identifiers tagged the TCRbeta library. TCRdb re-called the PCR reads through MiXCR, storing one row per CDR3 protein. The sample includes 400,000 to 500,000 distinct CDR3 sequences, 11% of them seen just once. Sample: PBMCs from the stem cell graft donor, taken from the stem cell graft. These receptor sequences come from a human donor who donated a stem cell graft to a child with acute myeloid leukemia.

The chain employs TRBV10-3 and TRBJ1-5, with D possibly TRBD1 on 5 matching bases. V was clipped by 10 bases and J by 2 bases, with 12 bases between them. Germline V gives CDR1 ENHRY, CDR2 SYGVKD. The CDR3 is 13 amino acids. The CDR3: CATLGAGNQPQHF. The CDR3 DNA is TGTGCCACTTTAGGGGCTGGCAATCAGCCCCAGCATTTT.

The sample holds a few counts of this clonotype. This chain connects TRBV29-1 to TRBJ1-2; weak D call: TRBD1 (5 bases). V was clipped by 4 bases and J by 7 bases, with 13 bases between them. The CDR3 sequence is 12 residues long. Germline assignment: CDR1 SQVTM and CDR2 ANQGSEA. The CDR3 DNA reads as TGCAGCGTTGCGGGGGAATGGGGTGGCTACACCTTC. Translation: CSVAGEWGGYTF.

This clonotype was counted a few times. Here the CDR3 reads CASTRGQGVHEQFF. The CDR3 nucleotides read TGTGCCAGCACACGGGGACAGGGGGTACATGAGCAGTTCTTC. This sequence joins TRBV9 and TRBJ2-1, with 11 bases lining up with TRBD1. J gave up 8 bases and V 6 bases, and 7 bases lay outside the gene matches. Germline V lookup: CDR1 SGDLS, CDR2 YYNGEE. The CDR3 runs to 14 residues.

This clonotype came up a few times. This chain connects TRBV7-8 to TRBJ2-7; a possible D gene is TRBD1 (6 bases). The germline V gene encodes CDR1 SGHVS and CDR2 FQNEAQ. There are 14 residues in the CDR3. With 5 bases removed from V and 6 bases from J, the gap between germline ends came to 17 bases. CDR3 sequence (DNA): TGTGCCAGCAGCCTAGGGGGACAAAGTCTCGAGCAGTACTTC. Translated: CASSLGGQSLEQYF.

The sample holds a few counts of this clonotype. In DNA, the CDR3 is TGCGCCAGCAGCTGGTCCGGGACAGGAAACACCGGGGAGCTGTTTTTT. Translated, it gives CASSWSGTGNTGELFF. The J gene is TRBJ2-2, the V gene TRBV5-1, with TRBD1 identical over 8 bases. CDR1 and CDR2 (germline): SGHRS, YFSETQ. The V segment lost 3 bases and the J segment 2 bases; nucleotides outside the gene matches: 6. This CDR3 spans 16 amino acids.

This clonotype occurred many times. The chain uses TRBV20-1 and TRBJ2-2; 9 bases align to TRBD2. CDR3 size: 14 residues. Looked up from germline, CDR1 is DFQATT and CDR2 is SNEGSKA (reference sequence). With 6 bases clipped from V and 4 bases from J, the junction kept 6 bases outside the gene matches. DNA for the CDR3: TGCAGTGCCTTAGCGGGAGCGAGCACCGGGGAGCTGTTTTTT. It codes for CSALAGASTGELFF.

Many counts were recorded for this clonotype. This chain uses TRBV19 with TRBJ1-5; 8 nucleotides align to TRBD1. The CDR3 has 15 residues. Losses at the gene ends were 4 bases for V and 1 base for J; bases not matched to a gene: 3. The V gene's germline CDR1 is LNHDA and CDR2 SQIVND (reference sequence). The CDR3 DNA follows: TGTGCCAGTAGTAAGACAGGGGACAGCAATCAGCCCCAGCATTTT. Encoded protein: CASSKTGDSNQPQHF.

For this clonotype: A much larger clone lies one base from this, so it may be a read error. The chain links TRBV12-3 or TRBV12-4 to TRBJ2-1, with D perhaps TRBD1 (6 bases). This CDR3 has 13 residues. CDR3 in DNA: TGTGCCATCAGTTTCAGGGGTGGCAATGAGCAGTTCTTC. As protein: CAISFRGGNEQFF.